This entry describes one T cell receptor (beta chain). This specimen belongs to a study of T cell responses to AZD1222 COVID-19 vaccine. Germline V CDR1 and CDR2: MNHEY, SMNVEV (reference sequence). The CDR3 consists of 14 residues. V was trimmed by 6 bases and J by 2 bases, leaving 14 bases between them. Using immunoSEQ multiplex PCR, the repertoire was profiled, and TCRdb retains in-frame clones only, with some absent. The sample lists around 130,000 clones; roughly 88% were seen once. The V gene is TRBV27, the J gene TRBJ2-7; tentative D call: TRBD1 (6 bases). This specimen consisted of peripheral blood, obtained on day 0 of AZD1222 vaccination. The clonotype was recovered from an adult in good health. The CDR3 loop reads CASSLFQGTYEQYF. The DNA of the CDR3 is TGTGCCAGCAGCCTTTTTCAGGGGACCTACGAGCAGTACTTC.